This T cell receptor beta chain was documented in a study of cytotoxic CD8 clonotypes in ibrutinib-treated CLL. Generated by immunoSEQ multiplex PCR, the TCRdb table keeps only in-frame clones and is missing some. This sample has 150,000 to 200,000 clones; roughly four fifths occur once, and the top ten carry under 5.5%. This clonotype was sampled from a human donor with chronic lymphocytic leukemia. The sample consisted of PBMCs, taken after 24 months of ibrutinib treatment.

CDR3 nucleotide sequence: TGTGCCAGCAGTTACTCGATCAAGAACACTGAAGCTTTCTTT. Encoded protein: CASSYSIKNTEAFF. This sequence joins TRBV6-5 and TRBJ1-1; D gene uncertain. V was pared by 0 bases and J by 1 base, with 6 bases between. Germline V gene lookup returns CDR1 MNHEY and CDR2 SVGAGI. The CDR3 runs 14 residues.